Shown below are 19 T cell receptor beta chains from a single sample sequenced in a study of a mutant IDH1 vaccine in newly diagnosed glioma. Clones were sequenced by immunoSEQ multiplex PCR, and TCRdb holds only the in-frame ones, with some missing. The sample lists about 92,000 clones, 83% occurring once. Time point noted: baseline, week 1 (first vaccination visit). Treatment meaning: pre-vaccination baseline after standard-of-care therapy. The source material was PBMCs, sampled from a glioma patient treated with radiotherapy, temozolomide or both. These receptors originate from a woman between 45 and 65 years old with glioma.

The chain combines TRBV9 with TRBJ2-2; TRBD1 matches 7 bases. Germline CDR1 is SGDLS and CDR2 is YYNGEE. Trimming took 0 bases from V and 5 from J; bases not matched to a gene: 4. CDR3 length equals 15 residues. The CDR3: CASSVVGTATGELFF. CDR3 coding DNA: TGTGCCAGCAGCGTAGTGGGGACAGCAACCGGGGAGCTGTTTTTT.

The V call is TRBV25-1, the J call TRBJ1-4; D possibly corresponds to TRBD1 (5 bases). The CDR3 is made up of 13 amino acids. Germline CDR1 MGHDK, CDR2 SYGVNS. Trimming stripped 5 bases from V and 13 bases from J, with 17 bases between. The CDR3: CASSFGTLEGLFF. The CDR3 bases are TGTGCCAGCAGTTTTGGGACGCTCGAGGGACTGTTTTTT.

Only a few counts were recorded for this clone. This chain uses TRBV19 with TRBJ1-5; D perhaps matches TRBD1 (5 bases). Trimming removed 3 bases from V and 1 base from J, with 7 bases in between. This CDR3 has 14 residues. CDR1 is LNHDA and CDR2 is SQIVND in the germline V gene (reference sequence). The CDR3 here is CASSIKGSNQPQHF. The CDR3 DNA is TGTGCCAGTAGTATTAAGGGGAGCAATCAGCCCCAGCATTTT.

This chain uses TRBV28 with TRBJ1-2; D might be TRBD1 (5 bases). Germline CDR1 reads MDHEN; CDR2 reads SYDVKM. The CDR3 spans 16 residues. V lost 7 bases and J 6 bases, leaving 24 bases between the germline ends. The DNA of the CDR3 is TGTGCCAGCATCCATCAAAAGGGGCAGGGATTAGATGGCTACACCTTC. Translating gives CASIHQKGQGLDGYTF.

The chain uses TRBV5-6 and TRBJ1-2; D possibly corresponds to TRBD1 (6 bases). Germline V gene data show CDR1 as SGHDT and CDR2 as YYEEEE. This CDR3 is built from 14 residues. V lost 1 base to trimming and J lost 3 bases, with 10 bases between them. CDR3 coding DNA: TGTGCCAGCAGCTTGAACAGGGTAGACTATGGCTACACCTTC. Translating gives CASSLNRVDYGYTF.

CDR3 sequence reads: CASSSGGLRSGNTIYF. Here the CDR3 DNA reads TGTGCCAGCAGTTCGGGTGGACTGCGCTCTGGAAACACCATATATTTT. The V gene is TRBV6-5, the J gene TRBJ1-3; D gene ambiguous. This CDR3 is 16 amino acids long. V was trimmed by 4 bases and J by 0 bases, leaving 13 bases between them. Germline V gives CDR1 MNHEY, CDR2 SVGAGI.

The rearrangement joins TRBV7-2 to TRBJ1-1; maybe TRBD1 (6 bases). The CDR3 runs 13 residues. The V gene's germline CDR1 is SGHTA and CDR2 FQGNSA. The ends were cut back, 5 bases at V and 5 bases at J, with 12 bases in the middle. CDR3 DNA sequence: TGTGCCAGCAGCCTGCGACAGGCAACTGAAGCTTTCTTT. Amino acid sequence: CASSLRQATEAFF.

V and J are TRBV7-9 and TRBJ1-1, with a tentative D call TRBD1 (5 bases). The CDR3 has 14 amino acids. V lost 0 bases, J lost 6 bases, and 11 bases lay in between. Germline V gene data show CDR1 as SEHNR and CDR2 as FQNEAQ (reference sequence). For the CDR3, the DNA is TGTGCCAGCAGCTTAGCGCGTGGGGCGGCTGAAGCTTTCTTT. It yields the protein CASSLARGAAEAFF.

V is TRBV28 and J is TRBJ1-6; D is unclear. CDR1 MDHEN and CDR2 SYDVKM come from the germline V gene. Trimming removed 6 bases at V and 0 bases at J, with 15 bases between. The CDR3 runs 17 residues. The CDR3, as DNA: TGTGCCAGCAGGGGGTCGACCGAGAGCTCCTATAATTCACCCCTCCACTTT. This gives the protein CASRGSTESSYNSPLHF.

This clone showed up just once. The CDR3 DNA reads as TGTGCCAGTAGTATTCCGAAGGGCAATCAGCCCCAGCATTTT. Translated, it gives CASSIPKGNQPQHF. This chain joins TRBV19 and TRBJ1-5; unclear D gene. The germline gives CDR1 LNHDA, CDR2 SQIVND (reference sequence). The V end was cut by 3 bases, the J end by 2 bases, with 8 bases between. The CDR3 runs to 14 residues.

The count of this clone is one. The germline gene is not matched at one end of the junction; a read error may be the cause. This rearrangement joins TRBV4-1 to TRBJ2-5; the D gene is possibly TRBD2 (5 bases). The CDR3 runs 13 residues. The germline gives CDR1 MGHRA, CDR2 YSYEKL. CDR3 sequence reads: CASSPREKETQYF. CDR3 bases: TGCGCCAGCAGCCCTCGGGAAAAAGAAACCCAGTACTTC.

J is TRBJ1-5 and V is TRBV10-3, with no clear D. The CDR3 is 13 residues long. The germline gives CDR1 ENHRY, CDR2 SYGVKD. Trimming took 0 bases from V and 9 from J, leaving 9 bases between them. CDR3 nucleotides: TGTGCCATCAGTGAGTCGGAAGATCGGCCCCAGCATTTT. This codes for CAISESEDRPQHF.

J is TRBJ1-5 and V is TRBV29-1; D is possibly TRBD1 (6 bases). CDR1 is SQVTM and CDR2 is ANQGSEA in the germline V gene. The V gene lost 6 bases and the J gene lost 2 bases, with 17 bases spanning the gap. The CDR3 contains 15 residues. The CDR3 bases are TGCAGCGTCTCTTGGGGGGCCCAAGGCAATCAGCCCCAGCATTTT. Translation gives CSVSWGAQGNQPQHF.

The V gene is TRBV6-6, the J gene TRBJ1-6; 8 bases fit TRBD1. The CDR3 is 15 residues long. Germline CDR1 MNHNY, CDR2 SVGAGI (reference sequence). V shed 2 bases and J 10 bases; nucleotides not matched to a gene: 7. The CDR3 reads CASSYVLDRESPLHF. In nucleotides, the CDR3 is TGTGCCAGCAGTTACGTATTGGACAGGGAATCACCCCTCCACTTT.

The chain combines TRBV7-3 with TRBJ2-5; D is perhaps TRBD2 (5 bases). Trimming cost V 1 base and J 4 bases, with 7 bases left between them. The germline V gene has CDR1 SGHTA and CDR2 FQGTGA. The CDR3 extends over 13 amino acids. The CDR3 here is CASSLNAGETQYF. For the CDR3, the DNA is TGTGCCAGCAGCTTAAATGCGGGAGAGACCCAGTACTTC.

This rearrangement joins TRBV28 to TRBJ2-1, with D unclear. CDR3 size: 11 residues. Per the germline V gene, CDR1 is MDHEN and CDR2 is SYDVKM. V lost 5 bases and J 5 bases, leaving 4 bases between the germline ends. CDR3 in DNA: TGTGCCAGCAGTGTAAACAATGAGCAGTTCTTC. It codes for CASSVNNEQFF.

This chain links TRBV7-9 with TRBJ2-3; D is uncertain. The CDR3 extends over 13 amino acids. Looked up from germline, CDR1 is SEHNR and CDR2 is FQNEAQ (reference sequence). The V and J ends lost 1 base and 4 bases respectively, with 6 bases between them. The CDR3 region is CASSLERADTQYF. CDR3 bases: TGTGCCAGCAGCTTAGAACGGGCAGATACGCAGTATTTT.

The DNA for the CDR3 is TGTGCCAGCAGCCCAAACCCGGGGAGGGTCTCTGGAAACACCATATATTTT. It specifies CASSPNPGRVSGNTIYF. V usage is TRBV7-9 and J usage is TRBJ1-3; D gene ambiguous. The CDR3 extends over 17 amino acids. The germline CDR1 and CDR2 sequences are SEHNR and FQNEAQ (reference sequence). Trimming shortened V by 5 bases and J by 0 bases, and 17 bases separated the two germline ends.

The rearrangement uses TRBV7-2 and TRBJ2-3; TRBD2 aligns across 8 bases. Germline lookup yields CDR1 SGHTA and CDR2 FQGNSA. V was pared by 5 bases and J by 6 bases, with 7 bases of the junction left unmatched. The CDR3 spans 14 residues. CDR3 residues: CASSVRLASDTQYF. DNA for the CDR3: TGTGCCAGCAGCGTTCGACTAGCGTCGGATACGCAGTATTTT.